Presented here are 18 T cell receptor beta chains from one specimen sequenced in a study of shared clonotypes between healthy human individuals. Using immunoSEQ multiplex PCR, the repertoire was profiled, and TCRdb retains in-frame clones only, with some absent. The sample has 2,500,000 or so clones, around 90% seen once; the top ten hold about 0.41%. Sequenced input: naive CD4+ T cells from PBMCs. Subset noted: CD45RA+ positively selected. These receptors originate from a man aged 18-30 years in good health. Some clones in this sample may be carry-over from other donors' samples.

The rearrangement links TRBV11-2 to TRBJ2-7; 12 nucleotides line up with TRBD2. Germline loops: CDR1 SGHAT, CDR2 FQNNGV. The ends lost 6 bases at V and 7 bases at J; junction bases unmatched: 7. The CDR3 totals 14 residues. CDR3 sequence reads: CASRLTSGSLEQYF. For the CDR3, the DNA is TGTGCCAGCAGACTGACTAGCGGGAGTCTAGAGCAGTACTTC.

The chain recombines TRBV28 with TRBJ2-7; no clear D gene. V dropped 2 bases and J dropped 0 bases, with 11 bases sitting between them. The CDR3 is 15 amino acids. Germline V gives CDR1 MDHEN, CDR2 SYDVKM. CDR3 bases: TGTGCCAGCAGTTTAAGGTCCTGGGACTCCTACGAGCAGTACTTC. It translates to CASSLRSWDSYEQYF.

The V and J genes are TRBV5-4 and TRBJ2-1, with D hard to call. CDR1 SGHNT and CDR2 YYREEE come from the germline V gene (reference sequence). This CDR3 comprises 13 residues. The V gene lost 0 bases and the J gene lost 4 bases, with 5 bases spanning the gap. CDR3 in DNA: TGTGCCAGCAGCTTGGTCGCTTACAATGAGCAGTTCTTC. Amino acids: CASSLVAYNEQFF.

The V and J genes are TRBV7-2 and TRBJ2-3; the D is unclear. Trimming took off 2 bases at V and 6 bases at J, with 12 bases between the two ends. Germline V lookup: CDR1 SGHTA, CDR2 FQGNSA. CDR3 size: 14 residues. CDR3 in amino acids: CASSLSWLVDTQYF. DNA of the CDR3: TGTGCCAGCAGCTTATCGTGGTTGGTTGATACGCAGTATTTT. Full variable domain (rest looked up from reference TRBV7-2 and TRBJ2-3): GAGVSQSPSNKVTEKGKDVELRCDPISGHTALYWYRQSLGQGLEFLIYFQGNSAPDKSGLPSDRFSAERTGGSVSTLTIQRTQQEDSAVYLCASSLSWLVDTQYFGPGTRLTVL.

The J gene is TRBJ1-6, the V gene TRBV30; no reliable D call. The V end lost 0 bases, the J end lost 6 bases, and 6 bases lay between the germline ends. CDR1 is GTSNPN and CDR2 is SVGIG in the germline V gene (reference sequence). The length of the CDR3 is 13 residues. This chain's CDR3 is CAWSVNRNSPLHF. CDR3 in DNA: TGTGCCTGGAGTGTGAACCGTAATTCACCCCTCCACTTT.

The count of this clone is one. This chain links TRBV5-1 with TRBJ2-7; possibly TRBD1 for D (7 bases). CDR3 size: 13 residues. The germline gives CDR1 SGHRS, CDR2 YFSETQ. V shed 7 bases and J shed 4 bases, with 15 bases lying between them. This CDR3 is CASWEEGAYEQYF. Here the CDR3 DNA reads TGCGCCAGCTGGGAGGAGGGGGCATACGAGCAGTACTTC.

The gene calls are TRBV4-1 and TRBJ1-5; possible D gene TRBD1, 5 bases. CDR3 size: 15 residues. Germline CDR1 is MGHRA and CDR2 is YSYEKL. V lost 1 base and J lost 7, with 14 bases in between. The CDR3 is CASSQGGGGRQPQHF. In nucleotides, the CDR3 is TGCGCCAGCAGCCAAGGTGGCGGGGGTAGACAGCCCCAGCATTTT.

A remark on this clone: Other DNA sequences in this sample translate to the same CDR3. V is TRBV4-2 and J is TRBJ2-3; D unclear. Germline V CDR1 and CDR2: LGHNA, YNFKEQ. V lost 1 base, J lost 2 bases, and 4 bases lay in between. This CDR3 is 13 amino acids long. The CDR3 region has the DNA TGTGCCAGCAGCCAAGGGGACACAGATACGCAGTATTTT. This sequence encodes CASSQGDTDTQYF.

The J gene is TRBJ2-3, the V gene TRBV4-1; D unclear. There are 13 residues in the CDR3. The V gene lost 0 bases and the J gene lost 4 bases, with 5 bases spanning the gap. The germline V gene has CDR1 MGHRA and CDR2 YSYEKL. As DNA, the CDR3 is TGCGCCAGCAGCCAAGATGAGGCAGATACGCAGTATTTT. Translated, it gives CASSQDEADTQYF.

As DNA, the CDR3 is TGTGCCAGCAGCGCAGGGGGCAGGAACACTGAAGCTTTCTTT. Its translation: CASSAGGRNTEAFF. The V call is TRBV9, the J call TRBJ1-1; 8 positions match TRBD1. This CDR3 comprises 14 residues. Germline V gene sequence: CDR1 SGDLS, CDR2 YYNGEE. Losses at the gene ends were 3 bases for V and 1 base for J; bases not matched to a gene: 2.

Comment on this clone: The sample carries other DNA sequences with the same CDR3. J is TRBJ2-7 and V is TRBV6-6; D ambiguous. Trimming stripped 2 bases from V and 1 base from J, with 6 bases between. Germline loops: CDR1 MNHNY, CDR2 SVGAGI (reference sequence). CDR3 size: 13 residues. The CDR3: CASSYLVSYEQYF. The CDR3, as DNA: TGTGCCAGCAGTTACCTGGTATCCTACGAGCAGTACTTC.

The rearrangement links TRBV5-4 to TRBJ2-1; TRBD2 agrees at 11 bases. Germline V CDR1 and CDR2: SGHNT, YYREEE (reference sequence). With 1 base clipped from V and 9 bases from J, the junction kept 12 bases outside the gene matches. This CDR3 is 17 amino acids long. CDR3 residues: CASSLQSTSGSRIEQFF. The CDR3 DNA is TGTGCCAGCAGCTTGCAAAGTACTAGCGGGAGCCGCATTGAGCAGTTCTTC.

The chain carries TRBV28 and TRBJ2-7; D possibly corresponds to TRBD2 (6 bases). The CDR3 runs to 12 residues. The V and J ends lost 8 bases and 7 bases respectively, with 15 bases between them. Germline V gene data show CDR1 as MDHEN and CDR2 as SYDVKM. The chain's CDR3 is CASVAGLGEQYF. The DNA of the CDR3 is TGTGCCAGCGTCGCGGGGTTAGGGGAGCAGTACTTC.

This clone came up a few times. The chain is built from TRBV27 and TRBJ1-5; 8 positions match TRBD1. CDR1 MNHEY and CDR2 SMNVEV come from the germline V gene (reference sequence). The CDR3 is 14 amino acids. V lost 8 bases, J lost 4 bases, and 7 bases stayed unmatched. In DNA, the CDR3 is TGTGCCAGCGGGTGGCAGGGGGCAAATCAGCCCCAGCATTTT. It translates to CASGWQGANQPQHF.

This sequence joins TRBV5-4 and TRBJ2-5, with 10 bases lining up with TRBD1. CDR3 length: 16 residues. CDR1 is SGHNT, CDR2 YYREEE, per germline (reference sequence). Trimming at V came to 4 bases and at J to 2 bases, leaving 8 bases not matched to a gene. In nucleotides, the CDR3 is TGTGCCAGCAGCCACCGGGACAGGGGACTACAAGAGACCCAGTACTTC. As protein: CASSHRDRGLQETQYF.

J is TRBJ2-1 and V is TRBV7-2; D is uncertain. The CDR3 length is 13 residues. Germline CDR1 is SGHTA and CDR2 is FQGNSA. V dropped 2 bases and J dropped 8 bases, with 10 bases sitting between them. The CDR3 reads CASSLLGMDEQFF. DNA for the CDR3: TGTGCCAGCAGCTTATTAGGTATGGATGAGCAGTTCTTC.

Comments on this clone: The sample has other DNA sequences that encode this CDR3 too. V gene TRBV30 combines with J gene TRBJ2-3, with TRBD1 matching over 9 bases. The CDR3 loop spans 14 amino acids. V was pared by 4 bases and J by 5 bases, with 7 bases of the junction left unmatched. Germline V gene lookup returns CDR1 GTSNPN and CDR2 SVGIG (reference sequence). CDR3 protein: CAWTQGAVIDTQYF. In nucleotides, the CDR3 is TGTGCCTGGACACAGGGGGCAGTAATAGATACGCAGTATTTT.

This clone was seen a single time. V gene TRBV2 combines with J gene TRBJ1-4; TRBD1 aligns across 7 bases. V shed 4 bases and J 2 bases; nucleotides not matched to a gene: 7. The germline V gene has CDR1 SNHLY and CDR2 FYNNEI. This CDR3 has 16 amino acids. The CDR3 is CASSAQTGVTNEKLFF. The CDR3 region has the DNA TGTGCCAGCAGTGCTCAAACAGGGGTCACTAATGAAAAACTGTTTTTT.